This T cell receptor beta chain was identified during a study of blood T cell repertoires in COVID-19. Turning to the study itself: Sites in the United States, Italy and Spain provided acute and convalescent COVID-19 samples. Nucleic acid was either cDNA or gDNA, and it came from T cells, B-cell-depleted T cells, or PBMCs.

The germline gives CDR1 LNHDA, CDR2 SQIVND (reference sequence). The length of the CDR3 is 14 residues. The germline V and J ends were trimmed by 0 bases and 2 bases, with 6 bases remaining between them. In the study's own analysis: Counts of nucleated cells, estimated from reference gene primer amplification, were obtained. The protocol was immunoSEQ multiplex PCR, while the TCRdb copy is restricted to in-frame clones and leaves out a portion. Clone size and V and J calls were adopted from that table, with D and trimming inferred from the DNA. This table has around 100,000 clones, around 83% appearing once.

This TCR came from a man aged 40-49 years with acute or convalescent COVID-19. The gene calls are TRBV19 and TRBJ2-3; D ambiguous. The source material was peripheral blood. The CDR3 DNA reads as TGTGCCAGTAGTATAGATGAGGCCACAGATACGCAGTATTTT. Translated, it gives CASSIDEATDTQYF.